The clone carrying this T cell receptor (beta chain) was counted only a few times. Deletions cut 4 bases from V and 6 bases from J, with 13 bases between. This CDR3 spans 14 amino acids. Germline CDR1 reads MDHEN; CDR2 reads SYDVKM. This sample was included in a study of blood T cell repertoires in COVID-19. Study-level information: The origin of the acute and convalescent COVID-19 samples was the United States, Italy and Spain. Sample material is recorded as cDNA or gDNA derived from T cells, B-cell-depleted T cells, or PBMCs.

How the authors handled the data: The authors estimated nucleated cell counts from reference gene primer amplification. Some clones are missing from TCRdb's copy, which holds only in-frame ones; the method was immunoSEQ multiplex PCR. The V and J calls and clone size are taken from that table; D and trimming were inferred from the DNA. The table has fewer than 65,000 clones, 90% to 95% seen once; the top ten hold 3.5% to 5%. The source of this sequence is a man aged 45-60 years with acute or convalescent COVID-19. V and J are TRBV28 and TRBJ1-3; D uncertain. The sequencing input was peripheral blood. The CDR3 region is CASSSPGVENTIYF. CDR3 coding DNA: TGTGCCAGCAGTTCGCCCGGGGTCGAAAACACCATATATTTT. The variable domain in full, completed from reference TRBV28 and TRBJ1-3, reads DVKVTQSSRYLVKRTGEKVFLECVQDMDHENMFWYRQDPGLGLRLIYFSYDVKMKEKGDIPEGYSVSREKKERFSLILESASTNQTSMYLCASSSPGVENTIYFGEGSWLTVV.